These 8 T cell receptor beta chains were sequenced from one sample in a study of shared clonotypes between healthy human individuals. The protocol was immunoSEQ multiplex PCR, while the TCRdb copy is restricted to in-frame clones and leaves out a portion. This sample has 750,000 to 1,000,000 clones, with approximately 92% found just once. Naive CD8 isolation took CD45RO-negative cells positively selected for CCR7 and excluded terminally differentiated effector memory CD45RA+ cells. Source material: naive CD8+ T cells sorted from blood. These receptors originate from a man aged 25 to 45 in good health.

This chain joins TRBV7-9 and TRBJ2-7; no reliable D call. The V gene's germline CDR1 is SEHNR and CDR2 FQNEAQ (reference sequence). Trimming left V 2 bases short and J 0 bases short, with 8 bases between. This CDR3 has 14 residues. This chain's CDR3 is CASSLIQSSYEQYF. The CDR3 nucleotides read TGTGCCAGCAGCTTAATTCAAAGCTCCTACGAGCAGTACTTC.

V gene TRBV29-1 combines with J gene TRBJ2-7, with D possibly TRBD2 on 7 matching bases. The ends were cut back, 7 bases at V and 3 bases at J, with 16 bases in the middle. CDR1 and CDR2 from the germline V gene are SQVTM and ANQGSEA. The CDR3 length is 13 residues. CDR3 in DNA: TGCAGCGGGGGGGGCAGTGGAAACTACGAGCAGTACTTC. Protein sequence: CSGGGSGNYEQYF.

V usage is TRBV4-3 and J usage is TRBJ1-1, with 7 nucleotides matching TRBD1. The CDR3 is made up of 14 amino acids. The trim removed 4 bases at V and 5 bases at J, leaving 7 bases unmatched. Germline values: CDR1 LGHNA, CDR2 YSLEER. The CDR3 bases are TGCGCCAGCAGCCCGAGGGGGCGCTGGACTGAAGCTTTCTTT. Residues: CASSPRGRWTEAFF.

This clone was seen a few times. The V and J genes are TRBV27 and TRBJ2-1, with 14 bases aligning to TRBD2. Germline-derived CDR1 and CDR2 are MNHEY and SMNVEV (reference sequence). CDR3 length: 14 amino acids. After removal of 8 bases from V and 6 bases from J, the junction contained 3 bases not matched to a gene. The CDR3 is CASGLAGGANEQFF. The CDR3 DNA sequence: TGTGCCAGCGGACTAGCGGGAGGTGCCAATGAGCAGTTCTTC.

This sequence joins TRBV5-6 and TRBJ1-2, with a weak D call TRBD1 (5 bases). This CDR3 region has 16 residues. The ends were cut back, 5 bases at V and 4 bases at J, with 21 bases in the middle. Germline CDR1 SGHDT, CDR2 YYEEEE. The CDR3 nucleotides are TGTGCCAGCAGAGAAGAAGGTCACAGGTCGGGCTATGGCTACACCTTC. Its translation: CASREEGHRSGYGYTF.

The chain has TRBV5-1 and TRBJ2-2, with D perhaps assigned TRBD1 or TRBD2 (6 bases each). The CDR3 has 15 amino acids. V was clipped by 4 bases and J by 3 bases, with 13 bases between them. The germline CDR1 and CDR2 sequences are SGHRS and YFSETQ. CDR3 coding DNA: TGCGCCAGCAGCATCTTTAGGGGGGACACCGGGGAGCTGTTTTTT. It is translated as CASSIFRGDTGELFF.

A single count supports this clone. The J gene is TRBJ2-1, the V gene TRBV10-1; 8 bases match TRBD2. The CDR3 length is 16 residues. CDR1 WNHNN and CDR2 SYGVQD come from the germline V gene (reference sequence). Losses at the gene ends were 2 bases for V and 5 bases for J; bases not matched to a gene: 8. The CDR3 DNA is TGCGCCAGCAGTGAGATTTCGGGACTAGGTGACAATGAGCAGTTCTTC. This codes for CASSEISGLGDNEQFF.

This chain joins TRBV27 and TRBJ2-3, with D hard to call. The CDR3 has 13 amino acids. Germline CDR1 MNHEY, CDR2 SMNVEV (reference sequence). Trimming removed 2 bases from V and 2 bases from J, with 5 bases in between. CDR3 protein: CASSLALTDTQYF. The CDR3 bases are TGTGCCAGCAGTTTAGCACTCACAGATACGCAGTATTTT.